This TCR beta chain was obtained from a study of blood T cells in healthy people across ages. Overall study findings and caveats: More naive CD4+ cells and higher diversity were found in long-lived than in aged donors.

This clonotype was seen more than once but under ten times. Its antigen is not known. Each sample yielded at least 5 micrograms of PBMC total RNA. The germline gives CDR1 SGHAT, CDR2 FQNNGV. Trimming stripped 5 bases from V and 3 bases from J, with 14 bases between. The CDR3 contains 15 residues. A second about 7 to 12 cycle PCR used barcoded and J-beta primers. TCRdb analysed the 5' RACE reads with MiXCR anew, one entry per CDR3 protein. The repertoire holds 700,000 to 850,000 distinct CDR3 sequences, with around half as singletons. Sequenced input: blood. The chain combines TRBV11-2 with TRBJ2-1, with D possibly matching TRBD1 (6 bases). This TCR came from an elderly man in good health. The CDR3 coding sequence is TGTGCCAGCAGCCGTGACGGCAGGGGCTACAATGAGCAGTTCTTC. Protein: CASSRDGRGYNEQFF. The entire variable domain, with the rest obtained from reference TRBV11-2 and TRBJ2-1, is as follows: EAGVAQSPRYKIIEKRQSVAFWCNPISGHATLYWYQQILGQGPKLLIQFQNNGVVDDSQLPKDRFSAERLKGVDSTLKIQPAKLEDSAVYLCASSRDGRGYNEQFFGPGTRLTVL.